This T cell receptor (beta chain) was recorded in a study of control samples from healthy donors and cancer patients. Turning to this clone: Other DNA sequences in this specimen translate into the identical CDR3.

This CDR3 has 14 residues. Germline CDR1 MDHEN, CDR2 SYDVKM. V lost 3 bases, J lost 1 base, and 9 bases lay in between. Repertoires were generated with immunoSEQ multiplex PCR, while TCRdb's copy carries only in-frame clones and drops some. The data contain 150,000 to 180,000 clones, roughly 92% of them singletons. V is TRBV28 and J is TRBJ1-1, with D possibly being TRBD1 (5 bases). Sample: blood. The receptor was isolated from a man between 50 and 59 years old in good health. CDR3 nucleotide sequence: TGTGCCAGCAGTTTTCGGGGGTCGAACACTGAAGCTTTCTTT. This gives the protein CASSFRGSNTEAFF.